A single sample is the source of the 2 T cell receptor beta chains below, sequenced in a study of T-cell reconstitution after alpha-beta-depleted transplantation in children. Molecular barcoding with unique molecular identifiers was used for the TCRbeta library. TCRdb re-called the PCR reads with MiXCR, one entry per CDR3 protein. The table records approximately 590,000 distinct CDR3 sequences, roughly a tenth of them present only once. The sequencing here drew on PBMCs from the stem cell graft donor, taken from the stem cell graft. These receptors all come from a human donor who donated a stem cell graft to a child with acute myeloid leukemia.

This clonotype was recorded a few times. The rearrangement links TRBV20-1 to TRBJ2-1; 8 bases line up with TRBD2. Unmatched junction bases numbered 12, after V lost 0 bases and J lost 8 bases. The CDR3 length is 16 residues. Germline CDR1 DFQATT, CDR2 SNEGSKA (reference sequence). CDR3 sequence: CSARDHTTSGRDEQFF. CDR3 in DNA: TGCAGTGCTAGAGATCACACAACTAGCGGTCGGGATGAGCAGTTCTTC.

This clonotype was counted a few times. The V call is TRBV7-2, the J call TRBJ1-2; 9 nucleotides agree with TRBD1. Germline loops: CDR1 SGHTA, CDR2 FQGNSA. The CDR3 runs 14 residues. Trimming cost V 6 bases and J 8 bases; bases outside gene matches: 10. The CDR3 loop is CASRYKGQGVGYTF. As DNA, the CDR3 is TGTGCCAGCAGATATAAGGGACAGGGTGTAGGCTACACCTTC.